This entry features one T cell receptor (beta chain) sequence. The antigen remains undetermined. At one end, the junction sequence differs from germline, possibly due to a read error. The data were obtained in a study of T cells in Graves' hyperthyroidism and ophthalmopathy. The study excluded patients with uncontrolled infection, other autoimmune disease, pregnancy or lactation. Together with thyroid ultrasound, orbital computed tomography, serum thyroxine and TRAb, clinical symptoms were used for diagnoses. Study-wide results and caveats: In the blood, most expanded thyroid clonotypes above 0.001 appeared as well. A model of 13 V-J pairs discriminated ophthalmopathy from stable hyperthyroidism.

Amplified TCR beta CDR3 regions derived from RNA transcripts. The primer set for the first-round RT-PCR of the TCR CDR3 was HTBI. From the multiplex PCR reads, TCRdb called clonotypes with MiXCR, one entry per CDR3 protein. The repertoire includes approximately 410,000 distinct CDR3 sequences, around 15% of them detected once, and about 5% sits in the top ten. The sequence was obtained from a young woman with Graves' hyperthyroidism. Sequencing was performed on blood.

The CDR3 here is CARSTGVGEVEQYF. The CDR3 DNA reads as TGTGCCCGGAGCACCGGGGTTGGGGAAGTCGAGCAGTACTTC. V gene TRBV30 combines with J gene TRBJ2-7, with D possibly being TRBD2 (5 bases). This CDR3 spans 14 amino acids. Germline CDR1 reads GTSNPN; CDR2 reads SVGIG (reference sequence).